This T cell receptor (beta chain) was identified during a study of blood T cells in healthy people across ages. From germline, CDR1 is SNHLY and CDR2 FYNNEI. Trimming pared 3 bases from V and 14 bases from J, leaving 23 bases between. This CDR3 contains 16 residues. The authors ran a second PCR of roughly 6 to 12 cycles using a sample-barcoded 5' primer and a J-beta primer mix. TCRdb re-analysed the 5' RACE reads in MiXCR, keeping a single row per CDR3 protein. The top ten hold about 23% of the sample, which has approximately 1,700,000 distinct CDR3 sequences, approximately 40% seen once. The sequence came from a human donor in good health. V and J are TRBV2 and TRBJ2-6; perhaps TRBD2 as D (6 bases). Sequences were obtained from blood. The CDR3 sequence is CASSEGRGVSRWLLTF. CDR3 nucleotide sequence: TGTGCCAGCAGTGAGGGGCGGGGAGTAAGTCGCTGGCTCCTGACTTTC.